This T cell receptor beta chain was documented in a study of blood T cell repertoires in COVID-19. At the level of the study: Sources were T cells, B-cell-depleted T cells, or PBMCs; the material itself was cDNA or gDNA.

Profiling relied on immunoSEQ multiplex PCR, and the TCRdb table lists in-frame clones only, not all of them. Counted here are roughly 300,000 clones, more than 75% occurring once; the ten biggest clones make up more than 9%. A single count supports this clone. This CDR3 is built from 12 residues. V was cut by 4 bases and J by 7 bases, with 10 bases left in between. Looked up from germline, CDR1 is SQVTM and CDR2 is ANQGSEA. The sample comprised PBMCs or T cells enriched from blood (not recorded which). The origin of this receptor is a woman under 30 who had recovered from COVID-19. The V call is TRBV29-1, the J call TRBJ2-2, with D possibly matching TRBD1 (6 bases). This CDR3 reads CSVGQVGGELFF. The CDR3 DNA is TGCAGCGTTGGACAGGTGGGCGGGGAGCTGTTTTTT.